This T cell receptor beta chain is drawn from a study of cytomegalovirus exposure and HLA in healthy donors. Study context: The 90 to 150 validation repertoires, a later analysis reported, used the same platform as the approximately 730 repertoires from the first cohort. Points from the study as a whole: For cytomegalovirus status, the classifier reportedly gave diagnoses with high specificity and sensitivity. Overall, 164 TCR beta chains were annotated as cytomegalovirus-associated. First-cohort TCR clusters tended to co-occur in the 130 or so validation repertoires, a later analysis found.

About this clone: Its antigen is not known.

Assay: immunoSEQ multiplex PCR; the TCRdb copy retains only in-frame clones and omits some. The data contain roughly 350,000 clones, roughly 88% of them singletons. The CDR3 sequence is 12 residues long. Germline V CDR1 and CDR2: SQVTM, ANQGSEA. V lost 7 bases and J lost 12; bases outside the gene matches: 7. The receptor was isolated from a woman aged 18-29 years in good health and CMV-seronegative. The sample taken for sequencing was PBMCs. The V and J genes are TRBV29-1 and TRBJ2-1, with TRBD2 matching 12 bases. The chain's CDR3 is CSARLAGDRQFF. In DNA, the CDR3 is TGCAGCGCCCGACTAGCGGGAGATCGGCAGTTCTTC.